The rows below give T cell receptor beta chains drawn from one sample of a study of blood T cell repertoires in COVID-19. Here immunoSEQ multiplex PCR was the method, and the copy in TCRdb shows in-frame clones only, minus some. Of over 200,000 clones in the sample, over 75% were seen once. Sequencing was performed on PBMCs or T cells enriched from blood (not recorded which). The receptors were sampled from a man aged 18 to 30 who had recovered from COVID-19. The CDR3 runs from the conserved cysteine through the conserved F or W. The D gene is left open where the match is weak. Rows may omit the clone size; those that give it use once, few, many or a size class.

clone_size	j_call	v_call	d_call	cdr3_aa	cdr3_nt
-	TRBJ1-5	TRBV7-9	-	CASSLSEGNQPQHF	TGTGCCAGCAGCTTAAGTGAGGGCAATCAGCCCCAGCATTTT
-	TRBJ1-2	TRBV27	-	CASGRAGEFGYTF	TGTGCCAGCGGGCGGGCAGGGGAATTTGGCTACACCTTC
-	TRBJ2-7	TRBV7-9	TRBD2	CASRLGEGYEQYF	TGTGCCAGCAGATTGGGGGAGGGTTACGAGCAGTACTTC
-	TRBJ1-1	TRBV4-1	TRBD1	CASSQDRRQGMNTEAFF	TGCGCCAGCAGCCAAGACCGAAGACAGGGTATGAACACTGAAGCTTTCTTT
-	TRBJ1-2	TRBV7-3	TRBD1	CASSPNGQGDSYTF	TGTGCCAGCAGCCCAAACGGGCAGGGGGACAGCTACACCTTC
-	TRBJ1-2	TRBV7-9	-	CASVLETGNGYTF	TGTGCCAGCGTACTCGAAACAGGGAATGGCTACACCTTC
-	TRBJ2-5	TRBV12-5	-	CASAIKQETQYF	TGTGCTAGTGCTATAAAACAAGAGACCCAGTACTTC
-	TRBJ2-6	TRBV30	TRBD1	CAWSVRTGVGANVLTF	TGTGCCTGGAGTGTCCGAACAGGGGTCGGGGCCAACGTCCTGACTTTC
-	TRBJ1-1	TRBV5-6	-	CASSLGEGGTEAFF	TGTGCCAGCAGCTTGGGGGAGGGTGGTACTGAAGCTTTCTTT
-	TRBJ2-5	TRBV7-9	TRBD2	CASSWGLAGKETQYF	TGTGCCAGCAGCTGGGGACTAGCGGGGAAGGAGACCCAGTACTTC
once	TRBJ1-2	TRBV5-6	-	CASSHRGGGSGYTF	TGTGCCAGCAGCCACCGGGGCGGGGGCTCTGGCTACACCTTC
-	TRBJ1-2	TRBV29-1	TRBD1	CSVESTGGGYTF	TGCAGCGTTGAGTCGACAGGGGGAGGCTACACCTTC
-	TRBJ2-7	TRBV27	TRBD1	CASSRRLQGIEYF	TGTGCCAGCAGCCGGAGACTACAGGGGATAGAGTACTTC
-	TRBJ1-5	TRBV12-5	TRBD1	CASGPYSGTGDNQPQHF	TGTGCTAGTGGTCCCTACTCCGGGACAGGGGATAATCAGCCCCAGCATTTT
-	TRBJ2-7	TRBV10-3	-	CAISESGGGGLYEQYF	TGTGCCATCAGTGAGTCGGGTGGCGGGGGCCTCTACGAGCAGTACTTC
once	TRBJ2-7	TRBV5-1	TRBD2	CASSLKTSSSLGLAGEQYF	TGCGCCAGCAGCTTGAAGACTTCGAGCTCCCTGGGGCTAGCGGGCGAGCAGTACTTC
-	TRBJ1-6	TRBV13	-	CASSLRNSPLHF	TGTGCCAGCTCCCTCCGTAATTCACCCCTCCACTTT
-	TRBJ2-1	TRBV7-8	TRBD2	CASSGPGLAGYLRYNEQFF	TGTGCCAGCAGCGGTCCGGGACTAGCGGGATACTTGCGGTACAATGAGCAGTTCTTC
once	TRBJ2-2	TRBV5-1	-	CASRSGETGELFF	TGCGCCAGCAGGTCAGGGGAAACCGGGGAGCTGTTTTTT
-	TRBJ1-2	TRBV19	TRBD1	CASSSQGASRNGYTF	TGTGCCAGTAGCTCACAGGGGGCGAGTAGGAATGGCTACACCTTC
-	TRBJ2-7	TRBV5-1	TRBD1	CASSPGQAGYEQYF	TGCGCCAGCAGCCCGGGACAGGCAGGCTACGAGCAGTACTTC
-	TRBJ1-2	TRBV7-9	-	CASSLGRASPYGYTF	TGTGCCAGCAGCTTAGGCAGGGCCTCTCCATATGGCTACACCTTC
-	TRBJ2-1	TRBV4-2	-	CASSARDNRNEQFF	TGTGCCAGCAGCGCCCGGGACAATCGCAATGAGCAGTTCTTC
-	TRBJ2-1	TRBV7-6	-	CASSYSRGPYNEQFF	TGTGCCAGCAGCTACTCTAGAGGTCCCTACAATGAGCAGTTCTTC